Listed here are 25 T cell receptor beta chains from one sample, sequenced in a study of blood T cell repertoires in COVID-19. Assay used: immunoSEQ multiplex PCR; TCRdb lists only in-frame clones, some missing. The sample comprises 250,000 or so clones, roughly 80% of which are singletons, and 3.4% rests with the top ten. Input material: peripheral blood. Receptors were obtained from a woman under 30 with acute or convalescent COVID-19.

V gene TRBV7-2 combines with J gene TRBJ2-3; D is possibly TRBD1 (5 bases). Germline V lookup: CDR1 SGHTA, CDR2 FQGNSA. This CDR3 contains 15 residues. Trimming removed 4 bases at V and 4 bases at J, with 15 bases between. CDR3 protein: CASSSQWGAPDTQYF. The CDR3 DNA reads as TGTGCCAGCAGCTCGCAATGGGGCGCCCCAGATACGCAGTATTTT.

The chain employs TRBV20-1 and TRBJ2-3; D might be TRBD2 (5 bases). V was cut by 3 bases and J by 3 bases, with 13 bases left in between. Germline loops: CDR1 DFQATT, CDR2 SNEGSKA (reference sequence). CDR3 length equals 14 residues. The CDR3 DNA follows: TGCAGTGCTAGTGCGCAGTCGGGAACAGATACGCAGTATTTT. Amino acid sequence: CSASAQSGTDTQYF.

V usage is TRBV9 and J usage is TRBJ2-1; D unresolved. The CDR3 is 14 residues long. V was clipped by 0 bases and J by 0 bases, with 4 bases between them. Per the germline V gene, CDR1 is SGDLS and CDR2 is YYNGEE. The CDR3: CASSVGSSYNEQFF. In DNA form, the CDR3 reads TGTGCCAGCAGCGTAGGGAGCTCCTACAATGAGCAGTTCTTC.

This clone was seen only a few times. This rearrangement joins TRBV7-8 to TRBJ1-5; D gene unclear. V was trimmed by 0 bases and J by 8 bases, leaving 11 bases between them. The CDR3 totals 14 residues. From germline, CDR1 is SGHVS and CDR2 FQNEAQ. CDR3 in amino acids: CASSLATPNKPQHF. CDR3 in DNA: TGTGCCAGCAGCTTAGCCACACCAAACAAGCCCCAGCATTTT.

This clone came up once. This CDR3 reads CASSQAAGVTEAFF. The CDR3 coding sequence is TGTGCCAGCAGCCAAGCTGCCGGGGTGACTGAAGCTTTCTTT. The chain uses TRBV4-2 and TRBJ1-1, with unresolved D. V lost 1 base and J lost 5, with 11 bases in between. CDR1 LGHNA and CDR2 YNFKEQ come from the germline V gene. The CDR3 extends over 14 amino acids.

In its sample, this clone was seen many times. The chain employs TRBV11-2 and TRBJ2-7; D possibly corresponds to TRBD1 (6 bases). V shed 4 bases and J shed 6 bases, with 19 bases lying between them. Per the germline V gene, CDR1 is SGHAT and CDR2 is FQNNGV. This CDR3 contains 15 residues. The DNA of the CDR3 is TGTGCCAGCAGCTCTAGTGGGACAACCTATCTCGAGCAGTACTTC. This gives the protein CASSSSGTTYLEQYF.

The CDR3 nucleotides read TGTGCCAGCAGCTTAGGGCTAGTTACGCAGTATTTT. Residues: CASSLGLVTQYF. This chain uses TRBV11-2 with TRBJ2-3; no definite D call. This CDR3 comprises 12 residues. Germline V gene sequence: CDR1 SGHAT, CDR2 FQNNGV. Trimming took 1 base from V and 8 from J, leaving 7 bases between them.

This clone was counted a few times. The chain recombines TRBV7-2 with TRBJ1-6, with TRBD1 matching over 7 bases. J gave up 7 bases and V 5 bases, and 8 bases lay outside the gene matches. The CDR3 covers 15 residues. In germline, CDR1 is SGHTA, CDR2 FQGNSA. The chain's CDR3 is CASSPQGQPNSPLHF. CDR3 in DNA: TGTGCCAGCAGCCCCCAGGGACAGCCAAATTCACCCCTCCACTTT. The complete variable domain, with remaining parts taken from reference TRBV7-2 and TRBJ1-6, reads GAGVSQSPSNKVTEKGKDVELRCDPISGHTALYWYRQSLGQGLEFLIYFQGNSAPDKSGLPSDRFSAERTGGSVSTLTIQRTQQEDSAVYLCASSPQGQPNSPLHFGNGTRLTVT.

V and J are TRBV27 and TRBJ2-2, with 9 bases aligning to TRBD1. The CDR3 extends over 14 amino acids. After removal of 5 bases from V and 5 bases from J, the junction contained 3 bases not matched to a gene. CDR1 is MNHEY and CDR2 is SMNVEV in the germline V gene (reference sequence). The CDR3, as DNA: TGTGCCAGCAGTGGGACAGGGAAGACCGGGGAGCTGTTTTTT. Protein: CASSGTGKTGELFF.

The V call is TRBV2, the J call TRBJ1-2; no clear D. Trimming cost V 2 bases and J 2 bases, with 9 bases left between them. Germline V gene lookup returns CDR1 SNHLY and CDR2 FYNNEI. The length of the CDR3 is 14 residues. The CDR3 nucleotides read TGTGCCAGCAGTGAAAGTTCGGGGAACTATGGCTACACCTTC. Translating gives CASSESSGNYGYTF.

CDR3 sequence reads: CASSHSGRADTQYF. For the CDR3, the DNA is TGTGCCAGCAGCCATAGCGGGAGGGCAGATACGCAGTATTTT. The rearrangement links TRBV3-1 (or the pseudogene TRBV3-2) to TRBJ2-3; 11 nucleotides match TRBD2. V was pared by 3 bases and J by 4 bases, with 0 bases of the junction left unmatched. The CDR3 has 14 amino acids. The germline V gene has CDR1 LGHDT and CDR2 YNNKEL (reference sequence).

The CDR3 loop reads CASSYPDRGTSNSPLHF. CDR3 nucleotides: TGTGCCAGCAGTTACCCGGACAGGGGTACCTCCAATTCACCCCTCCACTTT. The chain has TRBV6-2 or TRBV6-3 and TRBJ1-6; 9 bases are a match to TRBD1. This CDR3 comprises 17 residues. Trimming took 2 bases from V and 7 from J; bases not matched to a gene: 9. From germline, CDR1 is MNHEY and CDR2 SVGEGT.

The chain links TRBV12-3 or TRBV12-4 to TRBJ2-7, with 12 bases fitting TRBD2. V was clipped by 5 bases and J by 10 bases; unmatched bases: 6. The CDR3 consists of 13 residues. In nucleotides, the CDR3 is TGTGCCAGCAGTAAAACTAGCGGGAGGTCTCAGTACTTC. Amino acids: CASSKTSGRSQYF.

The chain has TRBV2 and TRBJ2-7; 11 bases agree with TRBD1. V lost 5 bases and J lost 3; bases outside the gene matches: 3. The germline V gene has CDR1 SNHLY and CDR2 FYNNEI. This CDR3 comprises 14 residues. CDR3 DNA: TGTGCCAGCAGTTCCGGGACAGGGGGCTACGAGCAGTACTTC. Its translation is CASSSGTGGYEQYF. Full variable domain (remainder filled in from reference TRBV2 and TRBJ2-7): EPEVTQTPSHQVTQMGQEVILRCVPISNHLYFYWYRQILGQKVEFLVSFYNNEISEKSEIFDDQFSVERPDGSNFTLKIRSTKLEDSAMYFCASSSGTGGYEQYFGPGTRLTVT.

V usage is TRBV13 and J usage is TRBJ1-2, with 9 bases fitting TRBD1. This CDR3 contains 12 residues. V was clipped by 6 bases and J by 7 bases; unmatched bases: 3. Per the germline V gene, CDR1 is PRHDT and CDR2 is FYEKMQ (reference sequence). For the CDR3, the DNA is TGTGCCAGCAGACAGGGGGCTGGTGGCTACACCTTC. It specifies CASRQGAGGYTF.

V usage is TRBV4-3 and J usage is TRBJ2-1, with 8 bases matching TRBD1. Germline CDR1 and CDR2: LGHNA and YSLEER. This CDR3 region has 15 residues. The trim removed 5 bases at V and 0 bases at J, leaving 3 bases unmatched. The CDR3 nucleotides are TGCGCCAGCAGCTTAGGACAGGGCTCCTACAATGAGCAGTTCTTC. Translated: CASSLGQGSYNEQFF.

CDR3 protein: CASSPPASFAFF. Here the CDR3 DNA reads TGTGCCAGCTCACCTCCTGCCAGTTTCGCTTTCTTT. The V and J genes are TRBV18 and TRBJ1-1; no reliable D call. Germline loops: CDR1 KGHSH, CDR2 LQKENI. The CDR3 is made up of 12 amino acids. The V and J ends lost 3 bases and 11 bases respectively, with 13 bases between them.

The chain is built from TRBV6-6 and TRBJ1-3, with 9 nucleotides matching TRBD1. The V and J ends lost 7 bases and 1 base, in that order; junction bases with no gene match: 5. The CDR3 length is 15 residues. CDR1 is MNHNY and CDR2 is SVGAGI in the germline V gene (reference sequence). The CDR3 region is CASTEQGASGNTIYF. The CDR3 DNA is TGTGCCAGCACCGAACAGGGGGCTTCTGGAAACACCATATATTTT.

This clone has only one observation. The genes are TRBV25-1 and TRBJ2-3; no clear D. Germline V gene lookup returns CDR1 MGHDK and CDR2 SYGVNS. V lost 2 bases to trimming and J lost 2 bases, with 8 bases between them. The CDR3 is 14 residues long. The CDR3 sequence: CASSELAHTDTQYF. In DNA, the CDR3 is TGTGCCAGCAGTGAACTGGCTCACACAGATACGCAGTATTTT.

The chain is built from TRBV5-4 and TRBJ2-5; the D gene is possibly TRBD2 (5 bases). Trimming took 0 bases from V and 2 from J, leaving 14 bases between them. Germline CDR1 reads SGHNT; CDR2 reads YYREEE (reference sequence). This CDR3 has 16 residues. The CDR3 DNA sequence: TGTGCCAGCAGCTTGGCCTTAGCGAGCCTACAAGAGACCCAGTACTTC. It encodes CASSLALASLQETQYF.

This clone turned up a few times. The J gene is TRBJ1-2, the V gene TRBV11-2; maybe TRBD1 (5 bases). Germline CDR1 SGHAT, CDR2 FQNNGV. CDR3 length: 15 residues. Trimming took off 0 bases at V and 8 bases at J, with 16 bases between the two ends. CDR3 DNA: TGTGCCAGCAGCTTAGATCGCCAGGACATGGGGGGCTACACCTTC. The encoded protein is CASSLDRQDMGGYTF.

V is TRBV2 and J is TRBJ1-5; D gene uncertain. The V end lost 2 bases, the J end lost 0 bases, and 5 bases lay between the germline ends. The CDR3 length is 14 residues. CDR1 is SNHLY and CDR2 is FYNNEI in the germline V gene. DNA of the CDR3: TGTGCCAGCAGTGAAATATATAGCAATCAGCCCCAGCATTTT. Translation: CASSEIYSNQPQHF. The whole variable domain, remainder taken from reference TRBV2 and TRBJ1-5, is EPEVTQTPSHQVTQMGQEVILRCVPISNHLYFYWYRQILGQKVEFLVSFYNNEISEKSEIFDDQFSVERPDGSNFTLKIRSTKLEDSAMYFCASSEIYSNQPQHFGDGTRLSIL.

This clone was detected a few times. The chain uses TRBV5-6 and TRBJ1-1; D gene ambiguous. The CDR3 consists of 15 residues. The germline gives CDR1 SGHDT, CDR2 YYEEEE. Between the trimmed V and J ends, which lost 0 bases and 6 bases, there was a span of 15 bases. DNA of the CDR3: TGTGCCAGCAGCTTGGCTCGGGTTACGAGTTCTGAAGCTTTCTTT. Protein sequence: CASSLARVTSSEAFF.

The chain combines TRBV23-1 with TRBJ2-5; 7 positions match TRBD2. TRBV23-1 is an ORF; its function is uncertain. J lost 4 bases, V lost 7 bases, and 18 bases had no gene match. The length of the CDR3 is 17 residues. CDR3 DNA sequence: TGCGCCAGCACCCGAGAAGCGGGGAAGCGGACGGGAGAGACCCAGTACTTC. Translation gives CASTREAGKRTGETQYF.

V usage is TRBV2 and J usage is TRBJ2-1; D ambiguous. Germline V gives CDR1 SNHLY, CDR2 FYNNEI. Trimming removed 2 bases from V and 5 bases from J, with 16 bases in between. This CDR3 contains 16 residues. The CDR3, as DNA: TGTGCCAGCAGTGAAAATACAGTGTCCTACGACAATGAGCAGTTCTTC. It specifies CASSENTVSYDNEQFF. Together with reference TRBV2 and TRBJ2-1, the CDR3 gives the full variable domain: EPEVTQTPSHQVTQMGQEVILRCVPISNHLYFYWYRQILGQKVEFLVSFYNNEISEKSEIFDDQFSVERPDGSNFTLKIRSTKLEDSAMYFCASSENTVSYDNEQFFGPGTRLTVL.